Listed below are T cell receptor beta chains from one sample, sequenced in a study of cytomegalovirus exposure and HLA in healthy donors. This table comes from immunoSEQ multiplex PCR, and its TCRdb copy is limited to in-frame clones, with some not included. The sample yields approximately 130,000 clones, 75% to 85% seen once. Specimen: PBMCs. Receptors originate from a female donor in good health and CMV-seropositive. CDR3s include the opening cysteine and the closing phenylalanine or tryptophan. D genes are given only for firm matches. Not every row has a clone size; where given, it reads once, few, many or a size class.

CDR3 DNA: TGCAGCGTTGCGTCTCTCCCGGACAGGAATACAGATACGCAGTATTTT
CDR3 protein: CSVASLPDRNTDTQYF
J gene: TRBJ2-3
D gene: TRBD1
V gene: TRBV29-1
clone size: NA

CDR3 DNA: TGTGCCAGCAGCAAAGATACAGGGGGCCGAGAAGCTTTCTTT
CDR3 protein: CASSKDTGGREAFF
J gene: TRBJ1-1
D gene: NA
V gene: TRBV21-1
clone size: few

CDR3 DNA: TGTGCCAGCAGATGGGACAGGGATGTCAAAAACATTCAGTACTTC
CDR3 protein: CASRWDRDVKNIQYF
J gene: TRBJ2-4
D gene: TRBD1
V gene: TRBV2
clone size: NA

CDR3 DNA: TGTGCCAGCAGCGGGACAGCACTCACAGATACGCAGTATTTT
CDR3 protein: CASSGTALTDTQYF
J gene: TRBJ2-3
D gene: NA
V gene: TRBV9
clone size: NA

CDR3 DNA: TGTGCCAGCAGCGTGGACAGGGGCGGGGGCTTTGAAGCTTTCTTT
CDR3 protein: CASSVDRGGGFEAFF
J gene: TRBJ1-1
D gene: TRBD1
V gene: TRBV7-2
clone size: NA

CDR3 DNA: TGTGCCAGCCAGCAGGGCGGTTCCACAGATACGCAGTATTTT
CDR3 protein: CASQQGGSTDTQYF
J gene: TRBJ2-3
D gene: NA
V gene: TRBV2
clone size: NA

CDR3 DNA: TGTGCCAGCAGCCAGTACCTCTCGTACGAGCAGTACTTC
CDR3 protein: CASSQYLSYEQYF
J gene: TRBJ2-7
D gene: NA
V gene: TRBV7-9
clone size: NA

CDR3 DNA: TGTGCCAGCAGCTGGCCTGGGCAGGGAAACTATGGCTACACCTTC
CDR3 protein: CASSWPGQGNYGYTF
J gene: TRBJ1-2
D gene: NA
V gene: TRBV5-4
clone size: NA

CDR3 DNA: TGTGCCAGCAGCTTAGCCGGGGGAGCCTCCTCCTACGAGCAGTACTTC
CDR3 protein: CASSLAGGASSYEQYF
J gene: TRBJ2-7
D gene: NA
V gene: TRBV7-9
clone size: NA

CDR3 DNA: TGTGCCAGCAGCGCCGCGGGGTATTTGGACACCGGGGAGCTGTTTTTT
CDR3 protein: CASSAAGYLDTGELFF
J gene: TRBJ2-2
D gene: NA
V gene: TRBV9
clone size: NA

CDR3 DNA: TGTGCCAGCAGCCGCGATAGCGGACTGGGCGGTTACGAGCAGTACTTC
CDR3 protein: CASSRDSGLGGYEQYF
J gene: TRBJ2-7
D gene: NA
V gene: TRBV4-2
clone size: once

CDR3 DNA: TGTGCCAGCAGCGTAGACCCTCCATCAGGGGCGTACAATGAGCAGTTCTTC
CDR3 protein: CASSVDPPSGAYNEQFF
J gene: TRBJ2-1
D gene: NA
V gene: TRBV9
clone size: NA

CDR3 DNA: TGTGCCAGCAGTTTATCGACTCGGACAGCACCCTATGGCTACACCTTC
CDR3 protein: CASSLSTRTAPYGYTF
J gene: TRBJ1-2
D gene: NA
V gene: TRBV27
clone size: NA

CDR3 DNA: TGTGCCAGCTTGGAGGGGCTGGGGGGCGAGCAGTACTTC
CDR3 protein: CASLEGLGGEQYF
J gene: TRBJ2-7
D gene: NA
V gene: TRBV7-9
clone size: NA

CDR3 DNA: TGTGCCAGCAGTTACTTGGCCTCGTCTAACTATGGCTACACCTTC
CDR3 protein: CASSYLASSNYGYTF
J gene: TRBJ1-2
D gene: NA
V gene: TRBV6-5
clone size: few

CDR3 DNA: TGTGCCATCAGTGAAACTAGAGAGACCCAGTACTTC
CDR3 protein: CAISETRETQYF
J gene: TRBJ2-5
D gene: NA
V gene: TRBV10-3
clone size: few

CDR3 DNA: TGTGCCAGCAGCTTAGATCCAAAGGACAGGGAGGGTAAAGCTAATGAAAAACTGTTTTTT
CDR3 protein: CASSLDPKDREGKANEKLFF
J gene: TRBJ1-4
D gene: TRBD1
V gene: TRBV11-3
clone size: few

CDR3 DNA: TGTGCCAGCAGCTTTAGTGAGTACTACGAGCAGTACTTC
CDR3 protein: CASSFSEYYEQYF
J gene: TRBJ2-7
D gene: NA
V gene: TRBV5-5
clone size: NA

CDR3 DNA: TGCGCCAGCAGCTTTATACGGCTTGGAGGGTTTGGCACAGATACGCAGTATTTT
CDR3 protein: CASSFIRLGGFGTDTQYF
J gene: TRBJ2-3
D gene: NA
V gene: TRBV5-1
clone size: NA

CDR3 DNA: TGTGCCAGCAGCATGGAGGAGAACTATGGCTACACCTTC
CDR3 protein: CASSMEENYGYTF
J gene: TRBJ1-2
D gene: NA
V gene: TRBV5-6
clone size: once

CDR3 DNA: TGCGCCAGCAGCCCAGTAACAGGGGGTGAGCAGTTCTTC
CDR3 protein: CASSPVTGGEQFF
J gene: TRBJ2-1
D gene: TRBD1
V gene: TRBV4-1
clone size: NA

CDR3 DNA: TGTGCCAGCAGCACGGGGACTAGCGGGGTCTCCTACGAGCAGTACTTC
CDR3 protein: CASSTGTSGVSYEQYF
J gene: TRBJ2-7
D gene: TRBD2
V gene: TRBV5-5
clone size: NA

CDR3 DNA: TGTGCCAGCAGCCTCAGCGGGGATAGCTACGAGCAGTACTTC
CDR3 protein: CASSLSGDSYEQYF
J gene: TRBJ2-7
D gene: TRBD2
V gene: TRBV11-3
clone size: NA

CDR3 DNA: TGTGCCAGCAGTTACGGGCCTAATGATCAGCCCCAGCATTTT
CDR3 protein: CASSYGPNDQPQHF
J gene: TRBJ1-5
D gene: NA
V gene: TRBV6-5
clone size: few

CDR3 DNA: TGTGCCAGCAATGACAGTCCAAACACTGAAGCTTTCTTT
CDR3 protein: CASNDSPNTEAFF
J gene: TRBJ1-1
D gene: NA
V gene: TRBV2
clone size: NA

CDR3 DNA: TGTGCCAGCAGCATACAGGGACGGGACACCATATATTTT
CDR3 protein: CASSIQGRDTIYF
J gene: TRBJ1-3
D gene: NA
V gene: TRBV7-9
clone size: NA

CDR3 DNA: TGTGCCAGCAGTTACGGAGTACCGCAGTACTTC
CDR3 protein: CASSYGVPQYF
J gene: TRBJ2-7
D gene: NA
V gene: TRBV6-6
clone size: NA

CDR3 DNA: TGTGCCAGCAGTTACCCCGGGACAGATACGCAGTATTTT
CDR3 protein: CASSYPGTDTQYF
J gene: TRBJ2-3
D gene: NA
V gene: TRBV6-6
clone size: few

CDR3 DNA: TGTGCCAGCAGTTTTGCGGGGGCTTATACAGATACGCAGTATTTT
CDR3 protein: CASSFAGAYTDTQYF
J gene: TRBJ2-3
D gene: NA
V gene: TRBV28
clone size: NA

CDR3 DNA: TGCGCCAGCAGCCCGGGACAGGGGGCTACTGATACGCAGTATTTT
CDR3 protein: CASSPGQGATDTQYF
J gene: TRBJ2-3
D gene: TRBD1
V gene: TRBV5-1
clone size: NA